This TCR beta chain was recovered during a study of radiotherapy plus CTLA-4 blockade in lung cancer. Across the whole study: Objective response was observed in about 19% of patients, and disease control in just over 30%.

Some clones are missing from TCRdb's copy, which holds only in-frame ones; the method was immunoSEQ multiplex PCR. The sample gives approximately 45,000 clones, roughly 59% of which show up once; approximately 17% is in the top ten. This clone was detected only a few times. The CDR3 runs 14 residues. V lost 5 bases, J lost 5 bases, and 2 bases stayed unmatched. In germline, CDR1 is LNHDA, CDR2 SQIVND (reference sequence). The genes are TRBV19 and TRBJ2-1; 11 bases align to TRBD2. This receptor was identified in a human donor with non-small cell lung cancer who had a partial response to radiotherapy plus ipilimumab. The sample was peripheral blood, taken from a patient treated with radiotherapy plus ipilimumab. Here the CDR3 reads CASSLAGGHNEQFF. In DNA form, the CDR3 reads TGTGCCAGTAGTCTAGCGGGAGGCCACAATGAGCAGTTCTTC.